This T cell receptor beta chain was found in a study of molecular identifiers for immune sequencing clone quantification. In the sort, naive CD8 T cells were defined as CD8+CD4-CCR7+CD45RA+. Both previously described methods and listed TCR primers were employed to make bulk TCR libraries. TCRdb redid the calling of the PCR reads with MiXCR, one entry per CDR3 protein. The repertoire holds around 94,000 distinct CDR3 sequences, with about 35% as singletons. This clonotype showed up many times. V was pared by 1 base and J by 5 bases, with 12 bases between. CDR3 length: 15 residues. The V gene's germline CDR1 is MNHEY and CDR2 SVGEGT.

This rearrangement joins TRBV6-2 or TRBV6-3 to TRBJ1-5; D possibly corresponds to TRBD1 (5 bases). Sequencing input: naive CD8+ T cells from blood, with Jurkat cell RNA spiked in. Subset in this sample: FACS-sorted CD8+CD4-CCR7+CD45RA+ naive T cells. This clonotype was sampled from a human donor in good health. Some libraries in this study had Jurkat cell RNA spiked in. CDR3 in amino acids: CASSYLSGRHQPQHF. The DNA for the CDR3 is TGTGCCAGCAGTTACTTGTCAGGGAGGCATCAGCCCCAGCATTTT.